The following is a T cell receptor beta chain sequence with its context. What it binds is unknown. The source of the sample is a study of cytomegalovirus exposure and HLA in healthy donors. CDR3 length: 14 amino acids. Unmatched junction bases numbered 6, after V lost 4 bases and J lost 5 bases. Germline lookup yields CDR1 SGHTA and CDR2 FQGNSA. Findings of the study overall: Later analysis found that TCR beta chains associated with HLA were more clonally expanded than other, equally common chains. TCR beta V segments were, for the most part, productive about 87% or about 30% of the time in an earlier analysis. Solely CMV serostatus was available to characterize immune exposure.

Primers included in the PCR were 60 Vbeta and 13 Jbeta primers. Only in-frame clones appear in the TCRdb table, and some are missing; sequencing was by immunoSEQ multiplex PCR. This sample yields about 190,000 clones, of which roughly 73% are seen a single time; approximately 2% belongs to the top ten. The J gene is TRBJ1-2, the V gene TRBV7-2, with 8 nucleotides matching TRBD1. This receptor was obtained from a woman in her thirties in good health and CMV-seropositive. The sequenced sample consisted of PBMCs. The DNA for the CDR3 is TGTGCCAGCAGCTATCAGGGGGCAGGGTATGGCTACACCTTC. It specifies CASSYQGAGYGYTF.